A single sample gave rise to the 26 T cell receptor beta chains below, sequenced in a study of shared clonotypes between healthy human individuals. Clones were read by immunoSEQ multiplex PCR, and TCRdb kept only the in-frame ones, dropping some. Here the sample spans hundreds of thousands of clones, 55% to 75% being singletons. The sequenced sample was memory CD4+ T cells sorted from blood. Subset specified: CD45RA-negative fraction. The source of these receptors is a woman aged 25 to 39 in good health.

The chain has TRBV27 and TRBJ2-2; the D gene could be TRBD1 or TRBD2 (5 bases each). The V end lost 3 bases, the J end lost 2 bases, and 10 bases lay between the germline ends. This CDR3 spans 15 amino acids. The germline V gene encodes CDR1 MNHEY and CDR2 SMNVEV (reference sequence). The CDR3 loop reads CASSLGTVNTGELFF. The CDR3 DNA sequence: TGTGCCAGCAGTTTGGGGACGGTTAACACCGGGGAGCTGTTTTTT.

The CDR3 DNA follows: TGTGCCAGCAGCCAAGGAGGAAATGAGCAGTTCTTC. The encoded protein is CASSQGGNEQFF. The V gene is TRBV4-2, the J gene TRBJ2-1, with no clear D. CDR1 is LGHNA, CDR2 YNFKEQ, per germline. The CDR3 loop spans 12 amino acids. The germline V and J ends were trimmed by 1 base and 7 bases, with 5 bases remaining between them.

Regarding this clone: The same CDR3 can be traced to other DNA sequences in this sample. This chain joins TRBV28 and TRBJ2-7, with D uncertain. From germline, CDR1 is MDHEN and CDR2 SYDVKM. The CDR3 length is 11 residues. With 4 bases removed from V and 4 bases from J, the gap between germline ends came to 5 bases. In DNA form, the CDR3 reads TGTGCCAGCAGTTACCTATACGAGCAGTACTTC. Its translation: CASSYLYEQYF.

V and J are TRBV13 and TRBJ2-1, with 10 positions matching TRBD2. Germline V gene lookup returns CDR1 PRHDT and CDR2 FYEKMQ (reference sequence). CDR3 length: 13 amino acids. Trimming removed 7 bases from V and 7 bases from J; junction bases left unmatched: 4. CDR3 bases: TGTGCCAGCATACTAGCGGGACGAAATGAGCAGTTCTTC. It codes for CASILAGRNEQFF.

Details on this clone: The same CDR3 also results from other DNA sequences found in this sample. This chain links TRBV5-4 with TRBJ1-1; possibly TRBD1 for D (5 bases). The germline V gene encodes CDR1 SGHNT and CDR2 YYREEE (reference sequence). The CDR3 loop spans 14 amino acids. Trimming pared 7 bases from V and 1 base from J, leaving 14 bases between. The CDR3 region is CASSLGGPNTEAFF. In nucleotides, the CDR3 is TGTGCCAGCTCCCTCGGGGGTCCGAACACTGAAGCTTTCTTT.

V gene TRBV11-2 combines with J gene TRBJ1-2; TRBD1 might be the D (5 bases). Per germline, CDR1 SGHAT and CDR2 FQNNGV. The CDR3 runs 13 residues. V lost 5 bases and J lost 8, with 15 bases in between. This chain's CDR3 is CASSPAGEYGYTF. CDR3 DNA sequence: TGTGCCAGCAGCCCAGCGGGGGAGTACGGCTACACCTTC.

The CDR3 is CASSAPVEGFYGYTF. Written as DNA, the CDR3 is TGTGCCAGCAGTGCCCCAGTGGAGGGCTTCTATGGCTACACCTTC. This chain links TRBV28 with TRBJ1-2; D gene ambiguous. The V and J ends lost 5 bases and 4 bases respectively, with 17 bases between them. Germline assignment: CDR1 MDHEN and CDR2 SYDVKM. The CDR3 length is 15 residues.

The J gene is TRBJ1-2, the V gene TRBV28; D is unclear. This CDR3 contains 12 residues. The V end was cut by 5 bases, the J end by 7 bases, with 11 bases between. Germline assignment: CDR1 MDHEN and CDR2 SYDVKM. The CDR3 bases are TGTGCCAGCAGTAACTTGGCGCGTGGCTACACCTTC. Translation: CASSNLARGYTF.

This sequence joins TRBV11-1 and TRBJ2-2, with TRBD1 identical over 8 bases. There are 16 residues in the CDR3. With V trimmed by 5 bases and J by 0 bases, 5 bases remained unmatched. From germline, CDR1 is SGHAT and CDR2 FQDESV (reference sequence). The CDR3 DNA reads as TGTGCCAGCAGCCTGACAGGGGTCGCGAACACCGGGGAGCTGTTTTTT. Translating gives CASSLTGVANTGELFF.

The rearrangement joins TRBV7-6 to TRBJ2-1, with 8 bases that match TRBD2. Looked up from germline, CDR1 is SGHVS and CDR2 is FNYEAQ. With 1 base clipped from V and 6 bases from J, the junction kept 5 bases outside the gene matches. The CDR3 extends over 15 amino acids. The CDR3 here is CASSLVAGLSNEQFF. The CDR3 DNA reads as TGTGCCAGCAGCTTAGTAGCGGGACTGTCCAATGAGCAGTTCTTC.

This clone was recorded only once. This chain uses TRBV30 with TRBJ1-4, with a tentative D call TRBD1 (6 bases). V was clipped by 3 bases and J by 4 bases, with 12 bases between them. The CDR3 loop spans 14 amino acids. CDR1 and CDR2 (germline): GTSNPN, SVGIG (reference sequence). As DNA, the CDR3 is TGTGCCTGGAGGACCGGACAGAGTAATGAAAAACTGTTTTTT. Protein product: CAWRTGQSNEKLFF.

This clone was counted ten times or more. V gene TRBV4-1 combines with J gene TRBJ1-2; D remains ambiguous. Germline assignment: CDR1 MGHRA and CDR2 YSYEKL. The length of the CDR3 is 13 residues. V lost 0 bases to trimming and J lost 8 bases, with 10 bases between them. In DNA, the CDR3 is TGCGCCAGCAGCCAAGAGGGGTGGGGAGGCTACACCTTC. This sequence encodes CASSQEGWGGYTF.

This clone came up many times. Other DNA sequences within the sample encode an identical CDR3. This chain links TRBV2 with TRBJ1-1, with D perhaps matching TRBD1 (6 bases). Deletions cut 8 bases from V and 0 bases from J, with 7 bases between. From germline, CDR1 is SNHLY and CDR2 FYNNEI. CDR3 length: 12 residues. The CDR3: CASYRVNTEAFF. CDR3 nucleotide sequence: TGTGCCAGCTACAGGGTGAACACTGAAGCTTTCTTT.

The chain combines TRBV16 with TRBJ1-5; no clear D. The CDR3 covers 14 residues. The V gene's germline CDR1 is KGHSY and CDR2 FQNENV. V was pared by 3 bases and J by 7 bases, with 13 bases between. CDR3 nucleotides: TGTGCCAGCAGCCACGGAGATTATGGGCAGCCCCAGCATTTT. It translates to CASSHGDYGQPQHF. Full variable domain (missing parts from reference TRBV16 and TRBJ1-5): GEEVAQTPKHLVRGEGQKAKLYCAPIKGHSYVFWYQQVLKNEFKFLISFQNENVFDETGMPKERFSAKCLPNSPCSLEIQATKLEDSAVYFCASSHGDYGQPQHFGDGTRLSIL.

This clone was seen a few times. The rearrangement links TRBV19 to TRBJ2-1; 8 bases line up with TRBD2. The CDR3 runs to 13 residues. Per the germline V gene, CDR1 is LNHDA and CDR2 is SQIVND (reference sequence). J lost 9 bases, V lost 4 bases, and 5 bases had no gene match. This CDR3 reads CASSTSGRGEQFF. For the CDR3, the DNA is TGTGCCAGTAGTACCTCCGGGAGGGGTGAGCAGTTCTTC.

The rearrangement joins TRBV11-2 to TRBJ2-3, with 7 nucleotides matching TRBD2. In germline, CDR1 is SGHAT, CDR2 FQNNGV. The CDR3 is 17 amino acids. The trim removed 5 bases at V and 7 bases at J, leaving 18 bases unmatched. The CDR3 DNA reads TGTGCCAGCAGCCGCAACCCGGTGCGGGAGAAGGTGCATACGCAGTATTTT. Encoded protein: CASSRNPVREKVHTQYF.

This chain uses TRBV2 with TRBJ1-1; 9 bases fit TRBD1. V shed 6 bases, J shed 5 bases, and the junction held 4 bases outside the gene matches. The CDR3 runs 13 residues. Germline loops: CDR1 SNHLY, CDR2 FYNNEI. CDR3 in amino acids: CASRGQGVTEAFF. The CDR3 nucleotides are TGTGCCAGCAGGGGACAGGGCGTTACTGAAGCTTTCTTT.

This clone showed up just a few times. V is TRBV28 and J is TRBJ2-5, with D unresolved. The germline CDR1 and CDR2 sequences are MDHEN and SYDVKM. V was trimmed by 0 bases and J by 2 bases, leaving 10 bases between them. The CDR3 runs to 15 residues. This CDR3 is CASSLWTRPQETQYF. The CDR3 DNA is TGTGCCAGCAGTTTATGGACCAGGCCTCAAGAGACCCAGTACTTC.

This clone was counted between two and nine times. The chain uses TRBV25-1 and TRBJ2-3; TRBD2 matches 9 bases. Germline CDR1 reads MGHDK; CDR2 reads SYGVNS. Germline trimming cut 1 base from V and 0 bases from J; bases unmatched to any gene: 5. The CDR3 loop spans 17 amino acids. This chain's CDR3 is CASSELGTSGSTDTQYF. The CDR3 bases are TGTGCCAGCAGTGAATTAGGAACTAGCGGGAGCACAGATACGCAGTATTTT.

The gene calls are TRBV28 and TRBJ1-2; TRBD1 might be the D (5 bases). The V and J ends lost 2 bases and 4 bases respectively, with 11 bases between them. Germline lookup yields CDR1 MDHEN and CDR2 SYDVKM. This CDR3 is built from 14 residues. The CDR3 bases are TGTGCCAGCAGTTTAGGGACCGACGTCTATGGCTACACCTTC. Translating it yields CASSLGTDVYGYTF.

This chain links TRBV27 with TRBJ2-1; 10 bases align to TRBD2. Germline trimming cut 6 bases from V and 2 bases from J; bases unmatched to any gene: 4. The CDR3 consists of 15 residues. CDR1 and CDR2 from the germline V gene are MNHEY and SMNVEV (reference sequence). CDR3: CASSLAGETYNEQFF. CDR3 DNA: TGTGCCAGCAGCCTAGCGGGAGAAACCTACAATGAGCAGTTCTTC.

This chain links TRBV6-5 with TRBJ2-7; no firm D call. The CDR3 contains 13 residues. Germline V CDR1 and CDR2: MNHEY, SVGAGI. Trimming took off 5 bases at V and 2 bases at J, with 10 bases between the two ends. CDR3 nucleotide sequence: TGTGCCAGCAGTGCGACCCAAACCTACGAGCAGTACTTC. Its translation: CASSATQTYEQYF.

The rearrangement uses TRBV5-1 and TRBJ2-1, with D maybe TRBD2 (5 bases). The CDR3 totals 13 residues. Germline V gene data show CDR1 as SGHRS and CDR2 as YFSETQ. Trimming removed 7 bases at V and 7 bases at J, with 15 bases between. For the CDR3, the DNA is TGCGCCAGCGGGCCAGCGGTGAGGAATGAGCAGTTCTTC. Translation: CASGPAVRNEQFF.

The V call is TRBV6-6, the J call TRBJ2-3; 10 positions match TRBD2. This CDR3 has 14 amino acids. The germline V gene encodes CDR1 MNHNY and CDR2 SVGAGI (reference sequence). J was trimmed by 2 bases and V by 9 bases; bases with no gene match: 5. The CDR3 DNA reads TGTGCCAGTCTAGCGGGAGTAAACACAGATACGCAGTATTTT. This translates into CASLAGVNTDTQYF.

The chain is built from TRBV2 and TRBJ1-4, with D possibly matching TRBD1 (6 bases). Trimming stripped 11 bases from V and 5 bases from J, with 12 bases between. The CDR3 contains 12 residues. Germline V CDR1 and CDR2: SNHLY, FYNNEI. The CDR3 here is CAGRGRNEKLFF. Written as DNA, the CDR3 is TGTGCCGGAAGGGGGAGAAATGAAAAACTGTTTTTT.

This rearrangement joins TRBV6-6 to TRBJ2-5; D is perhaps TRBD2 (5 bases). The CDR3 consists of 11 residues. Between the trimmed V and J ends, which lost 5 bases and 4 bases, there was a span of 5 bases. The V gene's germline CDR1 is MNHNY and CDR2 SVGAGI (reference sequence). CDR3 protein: CASSAGETQYF. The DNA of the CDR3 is TGTGCCAGCAGTGCGGGAGAGACCCAGTACTTC.